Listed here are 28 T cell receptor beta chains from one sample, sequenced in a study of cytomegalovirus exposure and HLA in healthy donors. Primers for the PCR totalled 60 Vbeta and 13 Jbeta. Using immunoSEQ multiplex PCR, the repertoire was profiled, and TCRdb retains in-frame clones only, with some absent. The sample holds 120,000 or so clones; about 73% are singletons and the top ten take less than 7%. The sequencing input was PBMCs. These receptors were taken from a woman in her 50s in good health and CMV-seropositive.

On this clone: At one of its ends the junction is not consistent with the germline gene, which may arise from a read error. The CDR3 is CSSRFLQETQYF. DNA for the CDR3: TGTTCCAGCAGATTTCTACAAGAGACCCAGTACTTC. The chain couples TRBV7-9 to TRBJ2-5; D not certain. The CDR3 sequence is 12 residues long. CDR1 SEHNR and CDR2 FQNEAQ come from the germline V gene (reference sequence).

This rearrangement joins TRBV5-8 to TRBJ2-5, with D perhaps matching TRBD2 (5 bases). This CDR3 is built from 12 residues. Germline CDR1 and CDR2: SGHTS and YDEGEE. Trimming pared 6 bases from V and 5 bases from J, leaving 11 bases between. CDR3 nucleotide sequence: TGTGCCAGCAAATCCCCGGGGGAGACCCAGTACTTC. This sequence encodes CASKSPGETQYF. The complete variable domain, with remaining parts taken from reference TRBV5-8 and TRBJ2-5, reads EAGVTQSPTHLIKTRGQQATLRCSPISGHTSVYWYQQALGLGLQFLLWYDEGEERNRGNFPPRFSGRQFPNYSSELNVNALELEDSALYLCASKSPGETQYFGPGTRLLVL.

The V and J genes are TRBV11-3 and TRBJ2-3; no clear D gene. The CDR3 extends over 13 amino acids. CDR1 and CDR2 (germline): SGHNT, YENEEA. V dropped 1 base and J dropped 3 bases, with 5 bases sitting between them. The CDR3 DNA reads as TGTGCCAGCAGCTTAGCAGCGACAGATACGCAGTATTTT. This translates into CASSLAATDTQYF.

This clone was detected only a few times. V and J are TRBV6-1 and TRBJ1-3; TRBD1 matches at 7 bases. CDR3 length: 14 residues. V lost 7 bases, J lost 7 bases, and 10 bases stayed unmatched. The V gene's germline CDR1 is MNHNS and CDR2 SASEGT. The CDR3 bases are TGTGCCAGCAATGATGGCAGGGGGTATAACACCATATATTTT. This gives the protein CASNDGRGYNTIYF.

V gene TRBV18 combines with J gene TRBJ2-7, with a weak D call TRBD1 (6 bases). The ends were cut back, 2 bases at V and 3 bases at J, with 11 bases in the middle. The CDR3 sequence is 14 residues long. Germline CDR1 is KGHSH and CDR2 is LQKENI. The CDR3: CASSPTVDSYEQYF. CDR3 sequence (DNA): TGTGCCAGCTCACCAACTGTGGACAGCTACGAGCAGTACTTC.

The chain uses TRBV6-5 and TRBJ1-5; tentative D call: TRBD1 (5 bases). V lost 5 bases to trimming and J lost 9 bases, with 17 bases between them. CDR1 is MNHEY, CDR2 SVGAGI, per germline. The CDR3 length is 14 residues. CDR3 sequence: CASSQGSHPWPQHF. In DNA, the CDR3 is TGTGCCAGCAGTCAGGGCTCCCACCCGTGGCCCCAGCATTTT.

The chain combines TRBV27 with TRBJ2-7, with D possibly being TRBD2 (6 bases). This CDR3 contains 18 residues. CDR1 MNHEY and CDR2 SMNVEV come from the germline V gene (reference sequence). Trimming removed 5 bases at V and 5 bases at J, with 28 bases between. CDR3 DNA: TGTGCCAGCAGTCCGCCGGGAGTGGGAGGATCCCGTCGGGACGAGCAGTACTTC. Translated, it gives CASSPPGVGGSRRDEQYF.

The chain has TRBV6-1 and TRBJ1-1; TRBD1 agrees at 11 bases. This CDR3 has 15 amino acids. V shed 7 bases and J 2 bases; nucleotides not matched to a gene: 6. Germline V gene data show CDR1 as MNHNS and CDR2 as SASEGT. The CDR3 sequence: CASTRTGGRNTEAFF. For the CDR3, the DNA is TGTGCCAGCACTAGGACAGGGGGCAGAAACACTGAAGCTTTCTTT.

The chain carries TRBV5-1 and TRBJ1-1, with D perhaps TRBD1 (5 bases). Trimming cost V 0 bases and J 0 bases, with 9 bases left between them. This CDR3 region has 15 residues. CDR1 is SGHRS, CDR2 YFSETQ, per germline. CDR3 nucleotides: TGCGCCAGCAGCTTGGGACAGTCAATGAACACTGAAGCTTTCTTT. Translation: CASSLGQSMNTEAFF.

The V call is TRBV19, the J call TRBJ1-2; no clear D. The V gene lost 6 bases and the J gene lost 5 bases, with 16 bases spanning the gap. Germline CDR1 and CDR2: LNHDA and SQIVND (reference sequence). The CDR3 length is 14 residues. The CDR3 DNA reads TGTGCCAGTAGCCCCATTGGGGAGGGATATGGCTACACCTTC. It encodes CASSPIGEGYGYTF.

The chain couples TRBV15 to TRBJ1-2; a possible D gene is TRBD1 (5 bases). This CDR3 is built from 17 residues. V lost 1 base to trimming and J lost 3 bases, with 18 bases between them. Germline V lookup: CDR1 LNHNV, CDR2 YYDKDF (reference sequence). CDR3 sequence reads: CATSRGLTAARDYGYTF. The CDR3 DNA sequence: TGTGCCACCAGCAGAGGGTTGACAGCAGCTAGGGACTATGGCTACACCTTC.

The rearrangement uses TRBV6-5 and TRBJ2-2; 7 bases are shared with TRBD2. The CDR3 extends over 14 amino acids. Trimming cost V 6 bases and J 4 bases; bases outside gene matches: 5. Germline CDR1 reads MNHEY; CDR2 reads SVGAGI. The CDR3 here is CASSPLAFTGELFF. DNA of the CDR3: TGTGCCAGCAGCCCACTAGCGTTCACCGGGGAGCTGTTTTTT.

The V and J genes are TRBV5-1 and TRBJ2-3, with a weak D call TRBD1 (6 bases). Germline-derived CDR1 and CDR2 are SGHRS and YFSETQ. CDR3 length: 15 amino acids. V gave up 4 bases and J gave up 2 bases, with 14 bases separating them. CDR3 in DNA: TGCGCCAGCAGCGGAACAGGGTGGGACACAGATACGCAGTATTTT. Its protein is CASSGTGWDTDTQYF.

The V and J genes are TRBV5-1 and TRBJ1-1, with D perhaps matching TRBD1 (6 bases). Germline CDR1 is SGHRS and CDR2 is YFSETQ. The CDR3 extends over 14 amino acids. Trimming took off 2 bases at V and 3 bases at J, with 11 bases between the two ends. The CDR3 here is CASSLQGAHTEAFF. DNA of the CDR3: TGCGCCAGCAGCTTACAGGGTGCTCACACTGAAGCTTTCTTT.

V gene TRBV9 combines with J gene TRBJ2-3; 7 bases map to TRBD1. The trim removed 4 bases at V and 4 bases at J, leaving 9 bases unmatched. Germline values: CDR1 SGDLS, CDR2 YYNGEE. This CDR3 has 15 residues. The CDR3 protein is CASSPDRAPADTQYF. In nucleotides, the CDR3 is TGTGCCAGCAGCCCCGACAGGGCCCCCGCAGATACGCAGTATTTT.

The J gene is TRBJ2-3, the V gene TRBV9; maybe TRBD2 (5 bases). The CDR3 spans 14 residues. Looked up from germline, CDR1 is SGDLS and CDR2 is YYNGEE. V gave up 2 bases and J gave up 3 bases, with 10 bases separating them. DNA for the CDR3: TGTGCCAGCAGCGTCTATGAGGGTACAGATACGCAGTATTTT. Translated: CASSVYEGTDTQYF.

CDR3 nucleotides: TGTGCCAGCAGCTTACACCCCACTAGAGGCTACACCTTC. It encodes CASSLHPTRGYTF. V usage is TRBV7-6 and J usage is TRBJ1-2; D is uncertain. Germline-derived CDR1 and CDR2 are SGHVS and FNYEAQ. The CDR3 is 13 residues long. V was trimmed by 2 bases and J by 8 bases, leaving 12 bases between them.

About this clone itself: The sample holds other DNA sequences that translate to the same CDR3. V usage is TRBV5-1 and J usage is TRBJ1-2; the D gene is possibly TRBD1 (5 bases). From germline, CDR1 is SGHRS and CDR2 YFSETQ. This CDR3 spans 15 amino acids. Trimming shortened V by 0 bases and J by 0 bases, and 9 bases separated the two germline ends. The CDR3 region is CASSLGAGTNYGYTF. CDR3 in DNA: TGCGCCAGCAGCTTGGGGGCAGGGACTAACTATGGCTACACCTTC.

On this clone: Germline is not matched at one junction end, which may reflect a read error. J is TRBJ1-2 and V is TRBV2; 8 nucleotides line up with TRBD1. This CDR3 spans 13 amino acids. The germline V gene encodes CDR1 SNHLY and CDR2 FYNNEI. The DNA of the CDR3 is TGTGCCGGCAGTGACACAGGGGGCTATGGCTACACCTTC. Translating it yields CAGSDTGGYGYTF.

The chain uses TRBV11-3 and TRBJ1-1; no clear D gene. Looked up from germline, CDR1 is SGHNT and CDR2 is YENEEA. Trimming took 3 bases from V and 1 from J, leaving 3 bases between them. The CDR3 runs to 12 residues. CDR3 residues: CASSLRNTEAFF. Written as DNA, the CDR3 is TGTGCCAGCAGCTTGAGGAACACTGAAGCTTTCTTT.

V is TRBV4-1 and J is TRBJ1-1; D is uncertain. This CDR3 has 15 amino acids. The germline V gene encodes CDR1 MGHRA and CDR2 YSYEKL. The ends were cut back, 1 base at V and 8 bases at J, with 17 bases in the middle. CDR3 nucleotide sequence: TGCGCCAGCAGCCAAGTGGAGGCTACTATTACCGAAGCTTTCTTT. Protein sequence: CASSQVEATITEAFF.

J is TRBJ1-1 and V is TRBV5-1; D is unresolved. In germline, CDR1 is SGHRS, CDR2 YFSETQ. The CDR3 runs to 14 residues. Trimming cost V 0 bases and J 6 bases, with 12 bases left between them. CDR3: CASSLGREVSEAFF. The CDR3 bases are TGCGCCAGCAGCTTGGGAAGGGAGGTGTCTGAAGCTTTCTTT.

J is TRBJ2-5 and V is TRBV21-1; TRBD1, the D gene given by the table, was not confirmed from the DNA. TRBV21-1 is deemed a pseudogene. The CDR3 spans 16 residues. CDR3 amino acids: CASSKGDRGRPETQYF. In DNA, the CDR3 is TGTGCCAGCAGCAAGGGGGACAGGGGGCGCCCAGAGACCCAGTACTTC.

The CDR3 nucleotides read TGTGCCAGCAGCCAAGAGGGAGCGGGGAGGTGGTGGTTTGCCAATGAGCAGTTCTTC. Protein product: CASSQEGAGRWWFANEQFF. J is TRBJ2-1 and V is TRBV14; 7 bases fit TRBD2. Per the germline V gene, CDR1 is SGHDN and CDR2 is FVKESK. The ends lost 0 bases at V and 6 bases at J; junction bases unmatched: 17. The CDR3 length is 19 residues.

CDR3 sequence (DNA): TGTGCCAGCGGAGCCCTTGGACAGAATAATTCACCCCTCCACTTT. Translated: CASGALGQNNSPLHF. This rearrangement joins TRBV2 to TRBJ1-6; D may be TRBD1 (6 bases). The germline gives CDR1 SNHLY, CDR2 FYNNEI. The V end was cut by 8 bases, the J end by 5 bases, with 16 bases between. This CDR3 has 15 amino acids.

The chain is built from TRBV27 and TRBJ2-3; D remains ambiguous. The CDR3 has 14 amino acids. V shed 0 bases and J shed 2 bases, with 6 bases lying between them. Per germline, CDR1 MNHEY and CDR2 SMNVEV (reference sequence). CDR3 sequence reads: CASSLSHNTDTQYF. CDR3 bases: TGTGCCAGCAGTTTATCGCACAACACAGATACGCAGTATTTT.

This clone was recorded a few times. The CDR3, as DNA: TGCGCCAGCAGCTTGTGGGCCGGTGATAATTCACCCCTCCACTTT. This translates into CASSLWAGDNSPLHF. V and J are TRBV5-1 and TRBJ1-6; no clear D gene. CDR1 and CDR2 (germline): SGHRS, YFSETQ. Trimming took 1 base from V and 5 from J, leaving 10 bases between them. The CDR3 runs 15 residues. The entire variable domain, with the rest obtained from reference TRBV5-1 and TRBJ1-6, is as follows: KAGVTQTPRYLIKTRGQQVTLSCSPISGHRSVSWYQQTPGQGLQFLFEYFSETQRNKGNFPGRFSGRQFSNSRSEMNVSTLELGDSALYLCASSLWAGDNSPLHFGNGTRLTVT.

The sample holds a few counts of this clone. CDR3 loop: CASSLTASRHEKLFF. For the CDR3, the DNA is TGTGCCAGCAGCTTAACGGCCTCACGACACGAAAAACTGTTTTTT. The V and J genes are TRBV5-4 and TRBJ1-4; D call uncertain. CDR3 length: 15 amino acids. V was trimmed by 2 bases and J by 8 bases, leaving 16 bases between them. Germline V gene sequence: CDR1 SGHNT, CDR2 YYREEE (reference sequence).